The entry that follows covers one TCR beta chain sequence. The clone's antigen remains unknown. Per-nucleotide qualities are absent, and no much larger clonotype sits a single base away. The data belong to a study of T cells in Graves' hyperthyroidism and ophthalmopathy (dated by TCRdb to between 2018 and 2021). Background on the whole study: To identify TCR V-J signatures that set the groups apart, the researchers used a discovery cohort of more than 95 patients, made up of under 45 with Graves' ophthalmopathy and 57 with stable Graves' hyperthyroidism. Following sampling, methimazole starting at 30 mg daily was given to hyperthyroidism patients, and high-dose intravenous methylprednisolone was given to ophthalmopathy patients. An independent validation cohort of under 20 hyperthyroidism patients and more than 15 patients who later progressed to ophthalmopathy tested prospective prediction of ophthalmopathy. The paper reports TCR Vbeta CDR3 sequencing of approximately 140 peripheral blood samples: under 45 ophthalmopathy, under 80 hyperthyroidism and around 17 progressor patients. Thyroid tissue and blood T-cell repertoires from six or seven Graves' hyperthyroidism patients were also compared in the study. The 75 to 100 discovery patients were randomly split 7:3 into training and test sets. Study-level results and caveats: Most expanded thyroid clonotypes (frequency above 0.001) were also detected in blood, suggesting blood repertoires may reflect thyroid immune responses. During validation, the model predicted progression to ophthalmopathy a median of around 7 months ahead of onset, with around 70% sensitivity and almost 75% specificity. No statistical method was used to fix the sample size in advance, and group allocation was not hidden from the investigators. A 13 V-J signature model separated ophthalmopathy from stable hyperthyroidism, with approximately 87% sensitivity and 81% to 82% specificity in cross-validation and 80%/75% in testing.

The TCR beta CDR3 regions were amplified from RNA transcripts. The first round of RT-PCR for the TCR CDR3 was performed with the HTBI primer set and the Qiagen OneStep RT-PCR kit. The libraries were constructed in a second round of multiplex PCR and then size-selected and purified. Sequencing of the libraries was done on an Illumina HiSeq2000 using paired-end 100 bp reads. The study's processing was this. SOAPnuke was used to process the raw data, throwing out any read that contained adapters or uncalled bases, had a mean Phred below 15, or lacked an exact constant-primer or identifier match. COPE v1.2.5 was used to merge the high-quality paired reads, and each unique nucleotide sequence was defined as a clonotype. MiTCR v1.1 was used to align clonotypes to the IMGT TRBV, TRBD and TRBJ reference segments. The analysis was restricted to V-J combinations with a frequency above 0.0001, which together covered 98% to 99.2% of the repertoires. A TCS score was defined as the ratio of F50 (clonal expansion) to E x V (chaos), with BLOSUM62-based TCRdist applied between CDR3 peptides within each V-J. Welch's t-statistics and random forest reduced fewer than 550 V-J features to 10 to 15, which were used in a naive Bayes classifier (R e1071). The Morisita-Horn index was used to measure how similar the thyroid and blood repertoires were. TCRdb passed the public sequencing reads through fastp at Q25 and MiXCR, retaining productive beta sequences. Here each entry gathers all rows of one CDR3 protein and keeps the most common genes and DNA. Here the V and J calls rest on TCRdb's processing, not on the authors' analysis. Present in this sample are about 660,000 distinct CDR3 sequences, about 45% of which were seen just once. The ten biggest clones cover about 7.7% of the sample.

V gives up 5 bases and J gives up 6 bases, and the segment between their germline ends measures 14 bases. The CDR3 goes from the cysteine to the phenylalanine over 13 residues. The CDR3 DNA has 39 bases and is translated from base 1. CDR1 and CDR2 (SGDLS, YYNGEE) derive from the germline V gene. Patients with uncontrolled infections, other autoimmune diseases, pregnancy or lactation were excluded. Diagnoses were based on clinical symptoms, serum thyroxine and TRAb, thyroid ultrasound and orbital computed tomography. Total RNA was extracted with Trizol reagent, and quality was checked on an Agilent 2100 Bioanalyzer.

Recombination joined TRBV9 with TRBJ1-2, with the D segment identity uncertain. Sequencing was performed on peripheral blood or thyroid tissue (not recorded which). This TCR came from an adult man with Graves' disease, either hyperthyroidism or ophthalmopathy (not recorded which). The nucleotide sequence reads TGTGCCAGCAGTTATTGGGAGTTTGATGGCTACACCTTC. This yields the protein CASSYWEFDGYTF.